These T cell receptor beta chains were read from a single sample in a study of OX40 agonist ivuxolimab in advanced cancers. Sequencing was performed with immunoSEQ multiplex PCR; in TCRdb, only in-frame clones are kept and a portion is missing. The sample gives 40,000 to 45,000 clones, 80% of which show up once; under 7% is in the top ten. Sequencing was performed on CD4+ or CD8+ T cells sorted from blood, taken in a trial of the OX40 agonist ivuxolimab. The receptors were sampled from an adult with an advanced solid tumor such as melanoma, head and neck, liver or kidney cancer. Each CDR3 is given with its conserved first and last residue. D genes are given only for firm matches. Clone size is stated in some rows and not others, as once, few, many or a class when expanded.

- | TRBJ2-3 | TRBD1 | TRBV7-9 | CASSLVQTGTDTQYF | TGTGCCAGCAGCTTAGTTCAGACAGGGACAGATACGCAGTATTTT
- | TRBJ2-3 | TRBD2 | TRBV5-6 | CASRDGLAGSTDTQYF | TGTGCCAGCAGAGATGGACTAGCGGGTAGCACAGATACGCAGTATTTT
- | TRBJ2-7 | - | TRBV19 | CASSIGYEQYF | TGTGCCAGTAGTATCGGGTACGAGCAGTACTTC
- | TRBJ2-5 | - | TRBV7-9 | CASRRTGTPQETQYF | TGTGCCAGCAGGCGTACCGGGACACCTCAAGAGACCCAGTACTTC
- | TRBJ2-7 | - | TRBV13 | CASSLSASAGDEQYF | TGTGCCAGCAGCTTAAGTGCTAGCGCTGGGGACGAGCAGTACTTC
- | TRBJ2-1 | - | TRBV7-8 | CASSLGGGSYNEQFF | TGTGCCAGCAGCTTAGGTGGGGGAAGCTACAATGAGCAGTTCTTC
- | TRBJ2-1 | - | TRBV30 | CAWSVTGFDEQFF | TGTGCCTGGAGTGTCACTGGCTTTGATGAGCAGTTCTTC
- | TRBJ2-2 | - | TRBV7-2 | CASSSLLGPTGELFF | TGTGCCAGCAGCTCTCTCCTAGGGCCCACCGGGGAGCTGTTTTTT
- | TRBJ1-1 | TRBD1 | TRBV27 | CASSRRQGKTEAFF | TGTGCCAGCAGCCGAAGACAGGGTAAGACTGAAGCTTTCTTT
medium-sized | TRBJ1-4 | - | TRBV5-6 | CASSFHGDNNEKLFF | TGTGCCAGCAGCTTTCACGGGGACAATAATGAAAAACTGTTTTTT
few | TRBJ2-3 | - | TRBV5-4 | CASSLEGGGAPTADTQYF | TGTGCCAGCAGCTTGGAGGGAGGGGGCGCCCCTACCGCAGATACGCAGTATTTT
- | TRBJ2-5 | - | TRBV6-5 | CASSLGTRGYQETQYF | TGTGCCAGCAGTTTAGGGACCAGGGGATACCAAGAGACCCAGTACTTC
- | TRBJ2-1 | - | TRBV30 | CAWSVGDPMTDEQFF | TGTGCCTGGAGTGTAGGGGACCCGATGACGGATGAGCAGTTCTTC
few | TRBJ2-7 | - | TRBV14 | CASSQQGGVWHEQYF | TGTGCCAGCAGCCAACAGGGCGGTGTTTGGCACGAGCAGTACTTC
- | TRBJ1-2 | - | TRBV19 | CASSAKVGAGGYTF | TGTGCCAGTAGTGCCAAGGTAGGGGCCGGCGGCTACACCTTC
- | TRBJ2-3 | - | TRBV15 | CATSRDGGSPSTDTQYF | TGTGCCACCAGCAGAGATGGGGGGTCCCCTAGCACAGATACGCAGTATTTT
once | TRBJ2-7 | TRBD1 | TRBV18 | CASSPPKPGQSYEQYF | TGTGCCAGCTCACCACCCAAACCGGGACAGAGCTACGAGCAGTACTTC
- | TRBJ2-7 | TRBD2 | TRBV5-6 | CASSLTGGSSYEQYF | TGTGCCAGCAGCTTGACGGGCGGGAGTTCCTACGAGCAGTACTTC
- | TRBJ2-1 | TRBD2 | TRBV5-6 | CASSLAARGGDNEQFF | TGTGCCAGCAGCTTGGCGGCGCGGGGGGGTGACAATGAGCAGTTCTTC
- | TRBJ2-7 | - | TRBV7-6 | CATRELEQYF | TGTGCCACCAGGGAACTCGAGCAGTACTTC
few | TRBJ2-1 | TRBD2 | TRBV27 | CASSDAKRDYVEQFF | TGTGCCAGCAGTGACGCCAAGAGGGACTACGTGGAGCAGTTCTTC
- | TRBJ2-7 | TRBD2 | TRBV5-4 | CASSSWTSGNEQYF | TGTGCCAGCAGCTCCTGGACTAGCGGGAACGAGCAGTACTTC
- | TRBJ1-6 | - | TRBV7-2 | CASSLGQGYRSPLHF | TGTGCCAGCAGCTTAGGGCAGGGATATCGGTCACCCCTCCACTTT
- | TRBJ2-1 | TRBD2 | TRBV25-1 | CASSHGTSGIEQFF | TGTGCCAGCAGTCACGGGACTAGCGGGATTGAGCAGTTCTTC
- | TRBJ2-7 | - | TRBV10-1 | CASSESYSSYEQYF | TGCGCCAGCAGTGAGTCGTACAGCTCCTACGAGCAGTACTTC
- | TRBJ2-7 | - | TRBV18 | CASSPTGDEQYF | TGTGCCAGCTCTCCCACGGGGGACGAGCAGTACTTC
- | TRBJ1-2 | - | TRBV28 | CASSFRLPSVYGYTF | TGTGCCAGCAGTTTCCGCCTGCCCTCTGTGTATGGCTACACCTTC
few | TRBJ1-2 | - | TRBV2 | CASSEQGLNYGYTF | TGTGCCAGCAGTGAACAGGGACTCAACTATGGCTACACCTTC
once | TRBJ1-2 | - | TRBV5-1 | CASSLDGPADGYTF | TGCGCCAGCAGCTTGGACGGGCCGGCCGATGGCTACACCTTC
- | TRBJ2-5 | TRBD2 | TRBV30 | CAWAGGQETQYF | TGTGCCTGGGCGGGGGGACAAGAGACCCAGTACTTC
- | TRBJ2-7 | - | TRBV7-9 | CASSLLVNEQYF | TGTGCCAGCAGCTTGTTGGTAAACGAGCAGTACTTC
- | TRBJ2-6 | TRBD1 | TRBV7-2 | CASSPDRVGSGANVLTF | TGTGCCAGCAGCCCCGACAGGGTGGGCTCGGGGGCCAACGTCCTGACTTTC
- | TRBJ1-3 | - | TRBV14 | CASTATGGRNTIYF | TGTGCCAGCACCGCAACAGGTGGGAGAAACACCATATATTTT
- | TRBJ2-2 | TRBD1 | TRBV6-5 | CASSSWTGGNTGELFF | TGTGCCAGCAGTTCATGGACAGGGGGCAACACCGGGGAGCTGTTTTTT
- | TRBJ1-2 | TRBD1 | TRBV18 | CASSRGQGAPNYGYTF | TGTGCCAGCTCACGGGGACAGGGGGCGCCGAACTATGGCTACACCTTC
once | TRBJ1-6 | - | TRBV9 | CASSVVGDSPLHF | TGTGCCAGCAGCGTAGTGGGGGACTCACCCCTCCACTTT
- | TRBJ2-2 | TRBD1 | TRBV7-8 | CASSLTGDTGELFF | TGTGCCAGCAGCTTGACAGGGGACACCGGGGAGCTGTTTTTT
- | TRBJ1-4 | - | TRBV10-3 | CAISEVSNEKLFF | TGTGCCATCAGTGAGGTTTCTAATGAAAAACTGTTTTTT
- | TRBJ1-5 | - | TRBV6-7 | CASSSRTPFSNQPQHF | TGTGCCAGCAGTTCCAGGACACCATTTAGCAATCAGCCCCAGCATTTT
- | TRBJ1-2 | - | TRBV19 | CASGDIAGVSYTF | TGTGCCAGTGGGGACATCGCCGGGGTTAGCTACACCTTC
- | TRBJ1-3 | - | TRBV2 | CASSESPGNTIYF | TGTGCCAGCAGTGAAAGTCCGGGAAACACCATATATTTT
once | TRBJ1-2 | - | TRBV11-3 | CASSLDWQGNYGYTF | TGTGCCAGCAGCTTAGACTGGCAGGGAAACTATGGCTACACCTTC
- | TRBJ2-7 | - | TRBV14 | CASSQDQMARSEQYF | TGTGCCAGCAGCCAAGATCAAATGGCACGGAGCGAGCAGTACTTC
- | TRBJ2-1 | - | TRBV9 | CASSLRSDEQFF | TGTGCCAGCAGCCTAAGGAGCGATGAGCAGTTCTTC
- | TRBJ2-5 | TRBD2 | TRBV27 | CASSLRWQREGLRGETQYF | TGTGCCAGCAGTTTACGATGGCAGCGGGAGGGACTACGGGGAGAGACCCAGTACTTC
- | TRBJ2-1 | TRBD2 | TRBV18 | CASSPLAGVYNEQFF | TGTGCCAGCTCACCCCTAGCGGGAGTTTACAATGAGCAGTTCTTC
- | TRBJ1-5 | - | TRBV19 | CASSRRGESNQPQHF | TGTGCCAGTAGTAGGCGAGGAGAGAGCAATCAGCCCCAGCATTTT
- | TRBJ2-1 | TRBD2 | TRBV5-1 | CASSPGRAGDEQFF | TGCGCCAGCAGCCCTGGTAGAGCGGGGGATGAGCAGTTCTTC
- | TRBJ1-5 | TRBD1 | TRBV19 | CASTGTGTRQPQHF | TGTGCCAGTACCGGGACAGGGACAAGGCAGCCCCAGCATTTT
- | TRBJ2-1 | - | TRBV28 | CASTKGFAYNEQFF | TGTGCCAGCACCAAAGGCTTCGCCTACAATGAGCAGTTCTTC
- | TRBJ1-5 | - | TRBV5-8 | CASSAWRGDPNQPQHF | TGTGCCAGCAGCGCGTGGAGGGGGGACCCTAATCAGCCCCAGCATTTT